A single sample is the source of the 13 T cell receptor beta chains below, sequenced in a study of cytotoxic CD8 clonotypes in ibrutinib-treated CLL. Assay used: immunoSEQ multiplex PCR; TCRdb lists only in-frame clones, some missing. The sample holds approximately 50,000 clones, roughly 49% seen once. The sequences come from PBMCs, collected at disease progression, from a patient treated with ibrutinib. These receptors were obtained from a human donor with chronic lymphocytic leukemia.

The chain has TRBV7-2 and TRBJ1-2; 9 nucleotides align to TRBD1. The CDR3 is made up of 15 amino acids. Germline trimming cut 5 bases from V and 8 bases from J; bases unmatched to any gene: 12. Germline V gives CDR1 SGHTA, CDR2 FQGNSA. CDR3 residues: CASSPWTGDGGGYTF. CDR3 DNA: TGTGCCAGCAGCCCCTGGACAGGGGATGGGGGGGGCTACACCTTC.

The chain recombines TRBV23-1 with TRBJ2-5; 9 bases align to TRBD2. TRBV23-1 is designated an ORF whose function remains uncertain. There are 16 residues in the CDR3. The ends lost 3 bases at V and 0 bases at J; junction bases unmatched: 5. The CDR3, as DNA: TGCGCCAGCAGTCACATCGGCGGGGGGGACCAAGAGACCCAGTACTTC. It translates to CASSHIGGGDQETQYF.

V gene TRBV9 combines with J gene TRBJ2-5, with D perhaps given as TRBD1 or TRBD2 (5 bases each). Trimming left V 3 bases short and J 3 bases short, with 12 bases between. The CDR3 runs 14 residues. The germline gives CDR1 SGDLS, CDR2 YYNGEE. CDR3 in DNA: TGTGCCAGCAGCGCGCCGGGACGAGAAGAGACCCAGTACTTC. Translating it yields CASSAPGREETQYF.

The rearrangement uses TRBV10-3 and TRBJ1-2; D is uncertain. Germline V lookup: CDR1 ENHRY, CDR2 SYGVKD. Trimming removed 6 bases from V and 0 bases from J, with 8 bases in between. The CDR3 length is 13 residues. The CDR3 here is CAIRTFANYGYTF. CDR3 DNA: TGTGCCATCAGGACATTTGCTAACTATGGCTACACCTTC.

V is TRBV30 and J is TRBJ1-2; D call uncertain. From germline, CDR1 is GTSNPN and CDR2 SVGIG (reference sequence). This CDR3 is 14 amino acids long. V was cut by 2 bases and J by 5 bases, with 15 bases left in between. CDR3 nucleotide sequence: TGTGCCTGGAGTACGACCGGAGTAGGGTATGGCTACACCTTC. The encoded protein is CAWSTTGVGYGYTF.

The rearrangement links TRBV4-3 to TRBJ2-7; D is unresolved. CDR3 length: 14 amino acids. The germline V gene has CDR1 LGHNA and CDR2 YSLEER. Trimming stripped 4 bases from V and 6 bases from J, with 16 bases between. CDR3 protein: CASSRSVGFLEQYF. Here the CDR3 DNA reads TGCGCCAGCAGCCGTTCCGTAGGGTTCCTCGAGCAGTACTTC.

The V gene is TRBV5-1, the J gene TRBJ1-2; 9 bases fit TRBD1. The CDR3 sequence is 15 residues long. The V and J ends lost 4 bases and 6 bases, in that order; junction bases with no gene match: 10. CDR1 is SGHRS, CDR2 YFSETQ, per germline. CDR3 coding DNA: TGCGCCAGCAGCCCCCAGGGAGGGACAGGGAATGGCTACACCTTC. Protein sequence: CASSPQGGTGNGYTF.

V usage is TRBV5-6 and J usage is TRBJ2-7, with 7 bases matching TRBD2. The V segment lost 3 bases and the J segment 1 base; nucleotides outside the gene matches: 7. The CDR3 is made up of 15 amino acids. Germline values: CDR1 SGHDT, CDR2 YYEEEE. CDR3 coding DNA: TGTGCCAGCAGCTGGGGAGGGCCTTTTTCCTACGAGCAGTACTTC. Its protein product is CASSWGGPFSYEQYF.

The gene calls are TRBV4-2 and TRBJ2-7; D is unclear. Germline V CDR1 and CDR2: LGHNA, YNFKEQ. With 0 bases removed from V and 4 bases from J, the gap between germline ends came to 7 bases. There are 13 residues in the CDR3. The CDR3: CASSQDLQYEQYF. The CDR3 DNA reads TGTGCCAGCAGCCAAGATCTCCAGTACGAGCAGTACTTC.

This clone was found a few times. The rearrangement links TRBV7-8 to TRBJ1-2, with D maybe TRBD1 (5 bases). The CDR3 covers 13 residues. The ends were cut back, 5 bases at V and 2 bases at J, with 9 bases in the middle. Germline-derived CDR1 and CDR2 are SGHVS and FQNEAQ. CDR3 coding DNA: TGTGCCAGCAGCCCCGGGGCAAACTATGGCTACACCTTC. As protein: CASSPGANYGYTF.

The V call is TRBV7-9, the J call TRBJ2-6; D gene ambiguous. The CDR3 is made up of 14 amino acids. CDR1 is SEHNR, CDR2 FQNEAQ, per germline (reference sequence). Trimming removed 4 bases at V and 4 bases at J, with 8 bases between. The CDR3 nucleotides are TGTGCCAGCAGCTCGGCATGGGGGGCCAACGTCCTGACTTTC. Encoded protein: CASSSAWGANVLTF. The complete variable domain, with remaining parts taken from reference TRBV7-9 and TRBJ2-6, reads DTGVSQNPRHKITKRGQNVTFRCDPISEHNRLYWYRQTLGQGPEFLTYFQNEAQLEKSRLLSDRFSAERPKGSFSTLEIQRTEQGDSAMYLCASSSAWGANVLTFGAGSRLTVL.

This rearrangement joins TRBV5-1 to TRBJ2-2; no definite D call. CDR1 is SGHRS, CDR2 YFSETQ, per germline. The V gene lost 0 bases and the J gene lost 3 bases, with 6 bases spanning the gap. The CDR3 loop spans 14 amino acids. DNA of the CDR3: TGCGCCAGCAGCTTGGGGGTCGACACCGGGGAGCTGTTTTTT. It is translated as CASSLGVDTGELFF.

The rearrangement links TRBV9 to TRBJ2-7, with 9 bases fitting TRBD2. In germline, CDR1 is SGDLS, CDR2 YYNGEE. The CDR3 totals 15 residues. The V and J ends lost 3 bases and 2 bases, in that order; junction bases with no gene match: 6. CDR3 bases: TGTGCCAGCAGCGACTCCGCGGGAGGGCCCTACGAGCAGTACTTC. Its protein is CASSDSAGGPYEQYF.